These 32 T cell receptor beta chains originate from one sample sequenced in a study of spatial heterogeneity in lung cancer (dated by TCRdb to 2018 to 2020). Sample time point, as interpreted from the label and publication: blood at routine non-recurrence follow-up after resection. Whole RNA extracted from tumor and nontumor lung tissue, or from cryopreserved PBMC samples, was used for TCR sequencing without cell sorting. The library was built by means of 5' RACE. The listed sequencing device is NextSeq 500. The public reads were reprocessed in TCRdb via fastp at Q25 and MiXCR, keeping in-frame beta chains. A single entry per CDR3 protein holds the most common genes and DNA from its merged rows. Present in this sample are some 54,000 distinct CDR3 sequences, roughly 7.4% of which were seen just once. 35% to 45% of the sample rests with the top ten. The sequenced sample was PBMCs, obtained at follow-up. The receptors shown here come from a female donor with early-stage non-small cell lung cancer.

This clonotype was counted between two and nine times. V gene TRBV5-1 combines with J gene TRBJ2-3, with TRBD1 identical over 7 bases. The CDR3 runs to 15 residues. The junction had 8 bases not matched to a gene; V was cut back by 3 bases and J by 4 bases. The germline gives CDR1 SGHRS, CDR2 YFSETQ. CDR3 DNA sequence: TGCGCCAGCAGCTCGACAGGGCGAGGGCCAGATACGCAGTATTTT. Translating it yields CASSSTGRGPDTQYF.

Many counts were recorded for this clonotype. The rearrangement links TRBV7-8 to TRBJ2-3; TRBD2 matches at 9 bases. CDR3 length: 17 amino acids. CDR1 is SGHVS, CDR2 FQNEAQ, per germline. After removal of 4 bases from V and 2 bases from J, the junction contained 10 bases not matched to a gene. CDR3 bases: TGTGCCAGCAGCTCACATCATCGACTAGCGGTCACAGATACGCAGTATTTT. Translation gives CASSSHHRLAVTDTQYF.

This clonotype was counted between two and nine times. The chain couples TRBV7-2 to TRBJ1-2, with 9 bases aligning to TRBD1. The CDR3 is 16 residues long. V was pared by 0 bases and J by 1 base, with 3 bases of the junction left unmatched. CDR1 SGHTA and CDR2 FQGNSA come from the germline V gene. The CDR3 is CASSLARDRVNYGYTF. The CDR3 DNA is TGTGCCAGCAGCTTAGCCCGGGACAGGGTTAACTATGGCTACACCTTC.

This clonotype was picked up a small number of times. The rearrangement links TRBV6-2 or TRBV6-3 to TRBJ1-2, with D hard to call. V was pared by 6 bases and J by 5 bases, with 13 bases between. Germline values: CDR1 MNHEY, CDR2 SVGEGT. The CDR3 is 13 amino acids. The CDR3 loop reads CASRAMGGYGYTF. The CDR3 region has the DNA TGTGCCAGCAGAGCAATGGGTGGGTATGGCTACACCTTC.

This clonotype appeared many times. The J gene is TRBJ1-1, the V gene TRBV5-1; 8 bases line up with TRBD1. The germline CDR1 and CDR2 sequences are SGHRS and YFSETQ. This CDR3 region has 18 residues. V was clipped by 6 bases and J by 0 bases; unmatched bases: 16. The CDR3 region has the DNA TGCGCCAGCACTCTCTCAGGGGGCGCAGACATCATGAACACTGAAGCTTTCTTT. The encoded protein is CASTLSGGADIMNTEAFF.

The chain couples TRBV20-1 to TRBJ1-5, with a tentative D call TRBD1 (6 bases). Germline CDR1 and CDR2: DFQATT and SNEGSKA (reference sequence). The CDR3 spans 14 residues. Trimming removed 6 bases at V and 3 bases at J, with 15 bases between. In nucleotides, the CDR3 is TGCAGTGCCCCGAAACAGGGAGACAATCAGCCCCAGCATTTT. Translated: CSAPKQGDNQPQHF.

This clonotype was seen a few times. This sequence joins TRBV5-5 and TRBJ2-2, with TRBD1 identical over 8 bases. The CDR3 covers 19 residues. V lost 1 base, J lost 2 bases, and 13 bases stayed unmatched. The germline V gene encodes CDR1 SGHKS and CDR2 YYEKEE (reference sequence). DNA of the CDR3: TGTGCCAGCAGCTTGATGGCTTACATGACAGGGGCAAACACCGGGGAGCTGTTTTTT. The encoded protein is CASSLMAYMTGANTGELFF.

This clonotype was picked up many times. The chain recombines TRBV20-1 with TRBJ1-6, with TRBD1 identical over 9 bases. The CDR3 is 15 residues long. Germline V lookup: CDR1 DFQATT, CDR2 SNEGSKA (reference sequence). V lost 0 bases to trimming and J lost 8 bases; unmatched junction nucleotides: 5. CDR3 in DNA: TGCAGTGCTAGAGATCGCCGGACAGGGGATTCACCCCTCCACTTT. Its translation: CSARDRRTGDSPLHF.

The V call is TRBV28, the J call TRBJ2-1; D possibly corresponds to TRBD2 (5 bases). The CDR3 sequence is 11 residues long. The germline V gene encodes CDR1 MDHEN and CDR2 SYDVKM. V shed 3 bases and J shed 16 bases, with 13 bases lying between them. CDR3 sequence: CASSFWADFFF. In DNA, the CDR3 is TGTGCCAGCAGTTTTTGGGCGGACTTTTTCTTC.

This clonotype was observed many times. The chain carries TRBV6-2 or TRBV6-3 and TRBJ1-6; no clear D. CDR1 and CDR2 from the germline V gene are MNHEY and SVGEGT. This CDR3 comprises 14 residues. Trimming took off 2 bases at V and 8 bases at J, with 10 bases between the two ends. In DNA form, the CDR3 reads TGTGCCAGCAGTTACCCCGGATTCTATTCACCCCTCCACTTT. Translated, it gives CASSYPGFYSPLHF.

This clonotype showed up many times. The V and J genes are TRBV7-9 and TRBJ2-4, with a weak D call TRBD1 (7 bases). The germline gives CDR1 SEHNR, CDR2 FQNEAQ (reference sequence). The V end lost 4 bases, the J end lost 0 bases, and 22 bases lay between the germline ends. This CDR3 region has 19 residues. CDR3 sequence reads: CASSSKTGDSSLAKNIQYF. Written as DNA, the CDR3 is TGTGCCAGCAGCTCAAAGACGGGGGACAGCTCCCTAGCCAAAAACATTCAGTACTTC.

This clonotype was seen ten or more times. The V gene is TRBV2, the J gene TRBJ2-3; D is unresolved. The CDR3 has 14 amino acids. Germline V gene data show CDR1 as SNHLY and CDR2 as FYNNEI. The V and J ends lost 6 bases and 0 bases respectively, with 10 bases between them. The CDR3 region is CASRPHISTDTQYF. CDR3 DNA: TGTGCCAGCAGGCCGCATATTAGCACAGATACGCAGTATTTT. The full variable domain, completed using reference TRBV2 and TRBJ2-3, is EPEVTQTPSHQVTQMGQEVILRCVPISNHLYFYWYRQILGQKVEFLVSFYNNEISEKSEIFDDQFSVERPDGSNFTLKIRSTKLEDSAMYFCASRPHISTDTQYFGPGTRLTVL.

The gene calls are TRBV20-1 and TRBJ2-7, with TRBD2 identical over 7 bases. With V trimmed by 6 bases and J by 2 bases, 10 bases remained unmatched. CDR3 size: 14 residues. CDR1 is DFQATT and CDR2 is SNEGSKA in the germline V gene (reference sequence). CDR3 coding DNA: TGCAGTGCCAGGGCAGCGGGGCCGACCTACGAGCAGTACTTC. Translating it yields CSARAAGPTYEQYF.

This clonotype has at least ten counts. The chain uses TRBV20-1 and TRBJ1-1; weak D call: TRBD1 (6 bases). CDR1 is DFQATT, CDR2 SNEGSKA, per germline (reference sequence). This CDR3 comprises 15 residues. The germline V and J ends were trimmed by 6 bases and 4 bases, with 21 bases remaining between them. CDR3 sequence: CSAPGGATVSTEAFF. For the CDR3, the DNA is TGCAGTGCCCCCGGGGGGGCGACGGTAAGCACTGAAGCTTTCTTT.

In this sample, this clonotype turned up a few times. This CDR3 is CASSLEGRDGYTF. CDR3 bases: TGCGCCAGCAGCTTGGAGGGTCGCGATGGCTACACCTTC. The rearrangement uses TRBV5-1 and TRBJ1-2; D is undetermined. Germline V gene sequence: CDR1 SGHRS, CDR2 YFSETQ. CDR3 length: 13 amino acids. The V gene lost 0 bases and the J gene lost 6 bases, with 9 bases spanning the gap.

This clonotype showed up just a few times. J is TRBJ1-2 and V is TRBV28, with unresolved D. The V gene's germline CDR1 is MDHEN and CDR2 SYDVKM. This CDR3 is 12 amino acids long. V lost 1 base to trimming and J lost 7 bases, with 7 bases between them. The CDR3 protein is CASSLYPPGYTF. As DNA, the CDR3 is TGTGCCAGCAGTTTATACCCACCTGGCTACACCTTC.

This clonotype was found many times. V usage is TRBV6-2 or TRBV6-3 and J usage is TRBJ2-1; TRBD2 matches 8 bases. Germline V CDR1 and CDR2: MNHEY, SVGEGT. The CDR3 has 16 residues. The V gene end was trimmed by 8 bases and the J gene end by 0 bases; junction bases not matched to a gene: 9. CDR3: CASGERGLSSYNEQFF. DNA of the CDR3: TGTGCCAGCGGGGAGCGGGGGCTTAGCTCCTACAATGAGCAGTTCTTC.

This clonotype has a count of ten or more. V gene TRBV6-2 or TRBV6-3 combines with J gene TRBJ2-3; TRBD2 agrees at 12 bases. Germline V gene data show CDR1 as MNHEY and CDR2 as SVGEGT. J gave up 15 bases and V 5 bases, and 6 bases lay outside the gene matches. The CDR3 covers 12 residues. For the CDR3, the DNA is TGTGCCAGCAGTCCAGGACTAGCGGGGATATATTTT. Encoded protein: CASSPGLAGIYF.

The table lists this clonotype with many counts. V usage is TRBV7-9 and J usage is TRBJ1-3; the match to TRBD1 covers 7 bases. The CDR3 is 15 residues long. Per the germline V gene, CDR1 is SEHNR and CDR2 is FQNEAQ (reference sequence). The V segment lost 6 bases and the J segment 1 base; nucleotides outside the gene matches: 6. The CDR3 sequence is CASSRGTASGNTIYF. DNA for the CDR3: TGTGCCAGCAGTCGGGGGACAGCTTCTGGAAACACCATATATTTT. Based on the CDR3 plus reference TRBV7-9 and TRBJ1-3, the full variable domain is DTGVSQNPRHKITKRGQNVTFRCDPISEHNRLYWYRQTLGQGPEFLTYFQNEAQLEKSRLLSDRFSAERPKGSFSTLEIQRTEQGDSAMYLCASSRGTASGNTIYFGEGSWLTVV.

As to this clonotype: A much larger clonotype is one base distant, so this may be a read error. The chain recombines TRBV20-1 with TRBJ1-6; 9 positions match TRBD1. The CDR3 is 16 residues long. The V and J ends lost 5 bases and 11 bases, in that order; junction bases with no gene match: 16. From germline, CDR1 is DFQATT and CDR2 SNEGSKA (reference sequence). CDR3 nucleotide sequence: TGCAGTGCTCTGCAGTCCCGGGACAGGGTATATACACCCCTCCACTTT. It codes for CSALQSRDRVYTPLHF.

This clonotype has ten or more counts. The V and J genes are TRBV9 and TRBJ2-5; D might be TRBD2 (6 bases). The germline V and J ends were trimmed by 2 bases and 0 bases, with 8 bases remaining between them. The V gene's germline CDR1 is SGDLS and CDR2 YYNGEE. This CDR3 spans 14 amino acids. The CDR3 loop is CASSVGGNQETQYF. In nucleotides, the CDR3 is TGTGCCAGCAGCGTTGGGGGGAACCAAGAGACCCAGTACTTC.

This clonotype was observed at least ten times. V gene TRBV28 combines with J gene TRBJ2-7, with a weak D call TRBD1 (5 bases). V was cut by 4 bases and J by 1 base, with 20 bases left in between. Germline CDR1 MDHEN, CDR2 SYDVKM. This CDR3 is 17 amino acids long. The DNA of the CDR3 is TGTGCCAGCAGTTCCACCGATGGGGCAGGGAAATCCTACGAGCAGTACTTC. Encoded protein: CASSSTDGAGKSYEQYF.

The gene calls are TRBV6-2 or TRBV6-3 and TRBJ2-2; the match to TRBD1 covers 7 bases. Per germline, CDR1 MNHEY and CDR2 SVGEGT. The V segment lost 5 bases and the J segment 1 base; nucleotides outside the gene matches: 10. CDR3 length: 17 residues. Written as DNA, the CDR3 is TGTGCCAGCAGTGATAATCAGAGGGGGCGGAACACCGGGGAGCTGTTTTTT. Its protein is CASSDNQRGRNTGELFF.

This clonotype was recorded many times. This sequence joins TRBV6-2 or TRBV6-3 and TRBJ2-7, with unresolved D. V shed 0 bases and J shed 3 bases, with 6 bases lying between them. The CDR3 totals 13 residues. Germline assignment: CDR1 MNHEY and CDR2 SVGEGT. DNA for the CDR3: TGTGCCAGCAGTTACTCTGAAAACTACGAGCAGTACTTC. Protein product: CASSYSENYEQYF.

This clonotype was seen ten or more times. An end of the junction differs from the germline gene, which may be a read error. The rearrangement links TRBV16 to TRBJ2-7; a possible D gene is TRBD2 (5 bases). The CDR3 is 14 amino acids. Germline CDR1 reads KGHSY; CDR2 reads FQNENV. Here the CDR3 reads CASSQNRETRGWHF. CDR3 nucleotides: TGTGCCAGCAGCCAAAACAGAGAGACCAGAGGGTGGCACTTC.

This clonotype was seen a handful of times. V and J are TRBV4-3 and TRBJ1-6; no clear D. Germline CDR1 LGHNA, CDR2 YSLEER. Trimming pared 3 bases from V and 9 bases from J, leaving 12 bases between. The CDR3 is 14 amino acids. CDR3: CASSQGQAGSPLHF. The CDR3 nucleotides read TGCGCCAGCAGCCAGGGTCAGGCGGGTTCACCCCTCCACTTT.

This clonotype was counted many times. The chain uses TRBV5-5 and TRBJ2-3, with D possibly being TRBD1 or TRBD2 (5 bases each). Germline V gene lookup returns CDR1 SGHKS and CDR2 YYEKEE (reference sequence). The CDR3 covers 16 residues. V was shortened by 4 bases and J by 6 bases, with 21 bases between the two germline ends. The chain's CDR3 is CASSEGPLRVQDTQYF. The CDR3 bases are TGTGCCAGCAGCGAGGGACCTTTGAGAGTTCAGGATACGCAGTATTTT.

This clonotype was seen only a few times. The genes are TRBV7-9 and TRBJ1-5; 10 bases line up with TRBD1. J gave up 6 bases and V 3 bases, and 2 bases lay outside the gene matches. This CDR3 has 14 residues. Germline V gene lookup returns CDR1 SEHNR and CDR2 FQNEAQ (reference sequence). The CDR3 DNA follows: TGTGCCAGCAGCTTCGGACAGGGGGGTCAGCCCCAGCATTTT. Amino acids: CASSFGQGGQPQHF. Using reference TRBV7-9 and TRBJ1-5 for the parts outside the CDR3, the full variable domain is DTGVSQNPRHKITKRGQNVTFRCDPISEHNRLYWYRQTLGQGPEFLTYFQNEAQLEKSRLLSDRFSAERPKGSFSTLEIQRTEQGDSAMYLCASSFGQGGQPQHFGDGTRLSIL.

This clonotype was picked up many times. V is TRBV7-2 and J is TRBJ2-3; 11 nucleotides line up with TRBD2. The CDR3 spans 14 residues. Looked up from germline, CDR1 is SGHTA and CDR2 is FQGNSA. The J segment lost 6 bases and the V segment lost 3 bases, leaving 2 bases of the junction unmatched. In nucleotides, the CDR3 is TGTGCCAGCAGCTTTAGCGGGGGGGAGGATACGCAGTATTTT. Its protein is CASSFSGGEDTQYF.

The sample holds a few counts of this clonotype. V is TRBV6-5 and J is TRBJ1-6; TRBD1 might be the D (5 bases). This CDR3 contains 15 residues. V shed 2 bases and J shed 5 bases, with 10 bases lying between them. Germline lookup yields CDR1 MNHEY and CDR2 SVGAGI. CDR3 sequence reads: CASSYQGFNNSPLHF. The CDR3 DNA follows: TGTGCCAGCAGTTACCAGGGTTTCAATAATTCACCCCTCCACTTT.

The chain couples TRBV7-8 to TRBJ1-1; 8 nucleotides align to TRBD1. Germline V gene lookup returns CDR1 SGHVS and CDR2 FQNEAQ. This CDR3 is built from 14 residues. After removal of 2 bases from V and 5 bases from J, the junction contained 4 bases not matched to a gene. The CDR3 protein is CASSLRDRPTEAFF. The CDR3 DNA sequence: TGTGCCAGCAGCTTAAGGGACAGGCCAACTGAAGCTTTCTTT.

This clonotype was counted ten times or more. CDR3 amino acids: CSASGGAYEQYF. In nucleotides, the CDR3 is TGCAGTGCTAGTGGGGGGGCCTACGAGCAGTACTTC. The chain couples TRBV20-1 to TRBJ2-7; 7 bases align to TRBD2. Germline-derived CDR1 and CDR2 are DFQATT and SNEGSKA (reference sequence). The CDR3 runs 12 residues. Trimming removed 3 bases from V and 2 bases from J; junction bases left unmatched: 1.